This T cell receptor (beta chain) was captured by sequencing in a study of sequential checkpoint blockade in melanoma. Study-wide context: Randomization was 1:1 between first-line nivolumab→ipilimumab and ipilimumab→nivolumab. Both treatment sequences were followed by maintenance nivolumab.

Described treatment: randomized to nivolumab then ipilimumab (arm A) or the reverse (arm B). DNA-damaging chemotherapy had not been given to any patient beforehand. From thawed PBMCs, live CD3+CD8+ cells negative for CD19 and CD56 were sorted. Comments on this clone: A much bigger clone sits one base away, suggesting this may be a read error.

The table came from immunoSEQ multiplex PCR; TCRdb's copy has only in-frame clones and leaves some out. This sample has about 18,000 clones, with about 70% found just once. The CDR3 covers 13 residues. Germline V gene sequence: CDR1 MNHEY, CDR2 SVGAGI. Deletions cut 4 bases from V and 7 bases from J, with 13 bases between. The genes are TRBV6-5 and TRBJ1-2; D is ambiguous. This TCR derives from a human donor with melanoma. Specimen: CD8+ T cells sorted from blood (inferred from file names), collected from a patient given nivolumab and ipilimumab in sequence. CDR3 residues: CASSSSESGGYTF. CDR3 sequence (DNA): TGTGCCAGCAGTTCCAGCGAGAGTGGTGGCTACACCTTC.